This T cell receptor (beta chain) originates from a study of cytomegalovirus exposure and HLA in healthy donors. The PCR had 60 Vbeta and 13 Jbeta primers. TCRdb's copy holds only in-frame clones and misses some; the assay was immunoSEQ multiplex PCR. The table has approximately 180,000 clones, roughly 83% seen once. Study results and limitations: Equally common other TCR beta chains were less clonally expanded than HLA-associated ones, a later analysis found. Previous analysis showed most TCR beta V segments were productive about 87% or about 30% of the time. The analysis excluded some indistinguishable V segments, including TRBV6-2 and TRBV6-3.

Between the trimmed V and J ends, which lost 0 bases and 10 bases, there was a span of 9 bases. The V gene's germline CDR1 is SGHTA and CDR2 FQGNSA. The CDR3 is 13 residues long. Notes on this clone: The antigen is undetermined.

The source is a woman aged 45-65 years in good health and CMV-seronegative. The chain carries TRBV7-2 and TRBJ1-4, with D perhaps TRBD1 (5 bases). Sequenced sample: PBMCs. The CDR3 region is CASSLATGVKLFF. The DNA of the CDR3 is TGTGCCAGCAGCTTAGCGACGGGGGTAAAACTGTTTTTT.